The 27 T cell receptor beta chains in this list originate from one sample, sequenced in a study of control samples from healthy donors and cancer patients. Using immunoSEQ multiplex PCR, the repertoire was profiled, and TCRdb retains in-frame clones only, with some absent. This sample carries around 110,000 clones, more than 80% of them seen once, and the ten largest clones take approximately 1%. The specimen was PBMCs. The receptors originated from a woman in her forties or fifties with colorectal cancer.

CDR3 coding DNA: TGTGCCAGTAGTATTGGGCGGGACTATGGCTACACCTTC. As protein: CASSIGRDYGYTF. The chain has TRBV19 and TRBJ1-2; no clear D. Per germline, CDR1 LNHDA and CDR2 SQIVND (reference sequence). This CDR3 has 13 amino acids. Trimming removed 3 bases at V and 3 bases at J, with 8 bases between.

The genes are TRBV28 and TRBJ1-6; weak D call: TRBD1 (5 bases). The germline CDR1 and CDR2 sequences are MDHEN and SYDVKM. The CDR3 is 15 residues long. V lost 6 bases and J 1 base, leaving 10 bases between the germline ends. The CDR3 DNA follows: TGTGCCAGCAGGTCCGGGGGGTCCTATAATTCACCCCTCCACTTT. This translates into CASRSGGSYNSPLHF.

The CDR3 DNA reads as TGTGCCAGCAGCTTAGCGGCTAGCGGCTCCTACGAGCAGTACTTC. Protein: CASSLAASGSYEQYF. The genes are TRBV7-9 and TRBJ2-7; TRBD2 aligns across 7 bases. The germline CDR1 and CDR2 sequences are SEHNR and FQNEAQ (reference sequence). The CDR3 runs to 15 residues. The ends lost 0 bases at V and 0 bases at J; junction bases unmatched: 2. Drawing the rest from reference TRBV7-9 and TRBJ2-7, the complete variable domain is DTGVSQNPRHKITKRGQNVTFRCDPISEHNRLYWYRQTLGQGPEFLTYFQNEAQLEKSRLLSDRFSAERPKGSFSTLEIQRTEQGDSAMYLCASSLAASGSYEQYFGPGTRLTVT.

The chain has TRBV3-1 (or the pseudogene TRBV3-2) and TRBJ1-6, with a possible D match to TRBD1 (5 bases). This CDR3 contains 16 residues. Germline V lookup: CDR1 LGHDT, CDR2 YNNKEL (reference sequence). Trimming stripped 1 base from V and 10 bases from J, with 17 bases between. The CDR3 coding sequence is TGTGCCAGCAGCCAAGCCCAGGGACGGGCGGGGTCACCCCTCCACTTT. Translated: CASSQAQGRAGSPLHF.

V and J are TRBV5-1 and TRBJ2-2; TRBD1 is a possible D gene (7 bases). The germline V gene has CDR1 SGHRS and CDR2 YFSETQ. The CDR3 length is 15 residues. The ends were cut back, 0 bases at V and 7 bases at J, with 13 bases in the middle. The CDR3 protein is CASSLEQGRHGELFF. CDR3 nucleotides: TGCGCCAGCAGCTTGGAACAGGGGAGGCACGGGGAGCTGTTTTTT.

The chain recombines TRBV2 with TRBJ1-5, with TRBD1 as a possible D gene (6 bases). Germline CDR1 reads SNHLY; CDR2 reads FYNNEI. V shed 9 bases and J shed 0 bases, with 24 bases lying between them. The CDR3 is made up of 18 amino acids. For the CDR3, the DNA is TGTGCCAGTCAGACGGGTAGAGGGGGAGATTATAGCAATCAGCCCCAGCATTTT. Translation: CASQTGRGGDYSNQPQHF.

The chain is built from TRBV11-2 and TRBJ2-7; D ambiguous. This CDR3 has 13 residues. Germline CDR1 is SGHAT and CDR2 is FQNNGV. V was trimmed by 2 bases and J by 3 bases, leaving 8 bases between them. The CDR3 is CASSLSGGYEQYF. The CDR3 bases are TGTGCCAGCAGCTTATCGGGTGGCTACGAGCAGTACTTC.

V usage is TRBV19 and J usage is TRBJ2-3; 9 bases match TRBD1. Per the germline V gene, CDR1 is LNHDA and CDR2 is SQIVND (reference sequence). V was clipped by 1 base and J by 6 bases; unmatched bases: 23. CDR3 length: 21 amino acids. CDR3: CASSIGTGEAGWGTERDTQYF. CDR3 bases: TGTGCCAGTAGTATAGGGACAGGGGAGGCTGGCTGGGGAACAGAAAGGGATACGCAGTATTTT.

The V call is TRBV10-1, the J call TRBJ1-1; 8 bases map to TRBD1. V shed 7 bases, J shed 6 bases, and the junction held 7 bases outside the gene matches. This CDR3 region has 13 residues. Germline values: CDR1 WNHNN, CDR2 SYGVQD (reference sequence). CDR3 coding DNA: TGCGCCAGCATAATCGACAGGGGCTCTGAAGCTTTCTTT. It encodes CASIIDRGSEAFF.

J is TRBJ1-1 and V is TRBV7-6; a possible D gene is TRBD1 (5 bases). Per the germline V gene, CDR1 is SGHVS and CDR2 is FNYEAQ. The V gene lost 5 bases and the J gene lost 4 bases, with 11 bases spanning the gap. This CDR3 spans 13 amino acids. CDR3 protein: CASSRPGGTEAFF. Here the CDR3 DNA reads TGTGCCAGCAGCCGCCCGGGGGGCACTGAAGCTTTCTTT.

This clone has just one count. The chain is built from TRBV7-9 and TRBJ1-6, with unresolved D. The CDR3 contains 15 residues. Trimming removed 1 base at V and 5 bases at J, with 9 bases between. The germline V gene encodes CDR1 SEHNR and CDR2 FQNEAQ (reference sequence). CDR3 residues: CASSLGPRDNSPLHF. Here the CDR3 DNA reads TGTGCCAGCAGCTTAGGGCCCCGGGATAATTCACCCCTCCACTTT. The complete variable domain, with remaining parts taken from reference TRBV7-9 and TRBJ1-6, reads DTGVSQNPRHKITKRGQNVTFRCDPISEHNRLYWYRQTLGQGPEFLTYFQNEAQLEKSRLLSDRFSAERPKGSFSTLEIQRTEQGDSAMYLCASSLGPRDNSPLHFGNGTRLTVT.

The chain has TRBV29-1 and TRBJ1-1; 12 bases are a match to TRBD1. J was trimmed by 6 bases and V by 7 bases; bases with no gene match: 9. The germline V gene has CDR1 SQVTM and CDR2 ANQGSEA. The CDR3 runs to 14 residues. As DNA, the CDR3 is TGCAGCGGCGAGCCGGGACAGGGGGCCGCTGAAGCTTTCTTT. It codes for CSGEPGQGAAEAFF.

J is TRBJ2-1 and V is TRBV7-2; a weak D match, TRBD2 (6 bases). Germline-derived CDR1 and CDR2 are SGHTA and FQGNSA. V lost 5 bases to trimming and J lost 5 bases, with 16 bases between them. The CDR3 length is 15 residues. Here the CDR3 DNA reads TGTGCCAGCAGCCACGGACTACAGCCAAACAATGAGCAGTTCTTC. It is translated as CASSHGLQPNNEQFF.

V is TRBV2 and J is TRBJ1-1, with D perhaps matching TRBD1 (6 bases). Germline V lookup: CDR1 SNHLY, CDR2 FYNNEI. V was clipped by 8 bases and J by 1 base, with 11 bases between them. This CDR3 contains 13 residues. The CDR3 DNA follows: TGTGCCAGCTGTTGGACAGAGAACACTGAAGCTTTCTTT. Translation gives CASCWTENTEAFF.

The V and J genes are TRBV2 and TRBJ1-2; D is ambiguous. Trimming left V 5 bases short and J 7 bases short, with 17 bases between. In germline, CDR1 is SNHLY, CDR2 FYNNEI. The CDR3 covers 14 residues. The CDR3 DNA follows: TGTGCCAGCAGTTCAGGACCTACCCCGGGTGGCTACACCTTC. Protein sequence: CASSSGPTPGGYTF. Full variable domain (remainder filled in from reference TRBV2 and TRBJ1-2): EPEVTQTPSHQVTQMGQEVILRCVPISNHLYFYWYRQILGQKVEFLVSFYNNEISEKSEIFDDQFSVERPDGSNFTLKIRSTKLEDSAMYFCASSSGPTPGGYTFGSGTRLTVV.

This clone was observed once. The chain links TRBV28 to TRBJ1-5, with a weak D call TRBD1 (5 bases). Germline V CDR1 and CDR2: MDHEN, SYDVKM. Trimming left V 7 bases short and J 6 bases short, with 16 bases between. CDR3 size: 14 residues. The CDR3 DNA follows: TGTGCCAGCATTCCCGGGGACTCCGGTCAGCCCCAGCATTTT. Translating gives CASIPGDSGQPQHF. The full variable domain, completed using reference TRBV28 and TRBJ1-5, is DVKVTQSSRYLVKRTGEKVFLECVQDMDHENMFWYRQDPGLGLRLIYFSYDVKMKEKGDIPEGYSVSREKKERFSLILESASTNQTSMYLCASIPGDSGQPQHFGDGTRLSIL.

The chain links TRBV27 to TRBJ2-1, with TRBD1 matching 9 bases. Germline CDR1 is MNHEY and CDR2 is SMNVEV (reference sequence). Losses at the gene ends were 2 bases for V and 8 bases for J; bases not matched to a gene: 10. The CDR3 spans 16 residues. CDR3 in amino acids: CASSLRQGQGRHEQFF. The DNA of the CDR3 is TGTGCCAGCAGTTTACGCCAGGGACAGGGACGGCATGAGCAGTTCTTC.

The chain uses TRBV29-1 and TRBJ1-1; D may be TRBD1 (6 bases). V shed 2 bases and J shed 5 bases, with 12 bases lying between them. This CDR3 region has 13 residues. Germline V gives CDR1 SQVTM, CDR2 ANQGSEA. The CDR3 loop is CSVEWGAGTEAFF. The CDR3 coding sequence is TGCAGCGTTGAATGGGGGGCGGGGACTGAAGCTTTCTTT.

The chain uses TRBV30 and TRBJ2-7, with 8 bases aligning to TRBD1. The germline CDR1 and CDR2 sequences are GTSNPN and SVGIG (reference sequence). Unmatched junction bases numbered 6, after V lost 0 bases and J lost 2 bases. The CDR3 runs 15 residues. The CDR3 spells CAWSVPDRGPYEQYF. The DNA of the CDR3 is TGTGCCTGGAGTGTCCCAGACAGGGGTCCCTACGAGCAGTACTTC.

This rearrangement joins TRBV21-1 to TRBJ1-2; the D segment call TRBD1 is taken from the table without a DNA check. TRBV21-1 counts as a pseudogene. The CDR3 loop spans 17 amino acids. For the CDR3, the DNA is TGTGCCAGCAGCAAAGAGGATGGGGGACAGGGCAACTATGGCTACACCTTC. This sequence encodes CASSKEDGGQGNYGYTF.

The chain links TRBV5-1 to TRBJ2-3; D is uncertain. V shed 0 bases and J shed 2 bases, with 13 bases lying between them. Germline values: CDR1 SGHRS, CDR2 YFSETQ. CDR3 length: 16 residues. In DNA, the CDR3 is TGCGCCAGCAGCTTGGCCGGACCCTCGTTCACAGATACGCAGTATTTT. Its protein is CASSLAGPSFTDTQYF.

This clone has more than one count but fewer than ten. This chain links TRBV27 with TRBJ2-2; 9 bases are a match to TRBD2. Trimming at V came to 6 bases and at J to 4 bases, leaving 18 bases not matched to a gene. CDR3 length: 19 residues. Germline V lookup: CDR1 MNHEY, CDR2 SMNVEV (reference sequence). CDR3 nucleotides: TGTGCCAGCAGCCCTTATGGCGGGGGGGCTAGCGGTGGCACCGGGGAGCTGTTTTTT. This codes for CASSPYGGGASGGTGELFF.

J is TRBJ1-1 and V is TRBV29-1; no clear D gene. V gave up 4 bases and J gave up 0 bases, with 9 bases separating them. CDR3 length: 13 amino acids. The germline V gene has CDR1 SQVTM and CDR2 ANQGSEA. In DNA, the CDR3 is TGCAGCGTTGTCAGGTTCATGAACACTGAAGCTTTCTTT. It specifies CSVVRFMNTEAFF. Supplemented by reference TRBV29-1 and TRBJ1-1, the full variable domain reads SAVISQKPSRDICQRGTSLTIQCQVDSQVTMMFWYRQQPGQSLTLIATANQGSEATYESGFVIDKFPISRPNLTFSTLTVSNMSPEDSSIYLCSVVRFMNTEAFFGQGTRLTVV.

V is TRBV19 and J is TRBJ2-5; D ambiguous. This CDR3 spans 13 amino acids. Germline CDR1 is LNHDA and CDR2 is SQIVND (reference sequence). V lost 6 bases to trimming and J lost 7 bases, with 15 bases between them. The CDR3 bases are TGTGCCAGTAGAGTCGGCAGTGTTGGGACCCAGTACTTC. Translation gives CASRVGSVGTQYF.

The V gene is TRBV20-1, the J gene TRBJ2-3; 10 bases agree with TRBD2. Looked up from germline, CDR1 is DFQATT and CDR2 is SNEGSKA (reference sequence). The CDR3 loop spans 15 amino acids. The trim removed 3 bases at V and 6 bases at J, leaving 9 bases unmatched. The CDR3 loop reads CSASATSGSPDTQYF. The CDR3 DNA reads TGCAGTGCTAGTGCGACTAGCGGGTCTCCGGATACGCAGTATTTT.

CDR3 region: CASSLHPGQGLLAYF. The CDR3 DNA is TGTGCCAGCAGCCTACATCCGGGACAGGGACTACTGGCGTACTTC. J is TRBJ2-7 and V is TRBV7-2; 9 nucleotides line up with TRBD1. CDR1 and CDR2 (germline): SGHTA, FQGNSA. The V segment lost 5 bases and the J segment 12 bases; nucleotides outside the gene matches: 17. The CDR3 length is 15 residues. The variable domain in full, completed from reference TRBV7-2 and TRBJ2-7, reads GAGVSQSPSNKVTEKGKDVELRCDPISGHTALYWYRQSLGQGLEFLIYFQGNSAPDKSGLPSDRFSAERTGGSVSTLTIQRTQQEDSAVYLCASSLHPGQGLLAYFGPGTRLTVT.

The V gene is TRBV10-3, the J gene TRBJ1-2; perhaps TRBD1 as D (5 bases). Between the trimmed V and J ends, which lost 8 bases and 5 bases, there was a span of 18 bases. Germline V gives CDR1 ENHRY, CDR2 SYGVKD. CDR3 length: 14 residues. CDR3 amino acids: CAIPSGTDSYGYTF. The CDR3 bases are TGTGCCATCCCCTCGGGGACCGATTCTTATGGCTACACCTTC.